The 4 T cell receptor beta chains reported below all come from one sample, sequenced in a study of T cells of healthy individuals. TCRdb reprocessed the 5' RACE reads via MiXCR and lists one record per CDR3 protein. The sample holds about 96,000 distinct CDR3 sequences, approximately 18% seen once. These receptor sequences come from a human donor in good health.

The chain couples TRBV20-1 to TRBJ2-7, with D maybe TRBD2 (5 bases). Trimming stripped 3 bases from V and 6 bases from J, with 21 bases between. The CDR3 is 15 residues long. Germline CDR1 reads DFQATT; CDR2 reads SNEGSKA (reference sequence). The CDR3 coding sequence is TGCAGTGCTAGTGTCTGGCGAGCGGCGGCTACCGAGCAGTACTTC. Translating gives CSASVWRAAATEQYF.

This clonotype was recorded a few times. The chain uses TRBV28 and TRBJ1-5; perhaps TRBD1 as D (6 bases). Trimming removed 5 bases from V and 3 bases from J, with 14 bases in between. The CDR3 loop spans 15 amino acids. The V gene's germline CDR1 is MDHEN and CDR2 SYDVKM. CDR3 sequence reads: CASSLGQTTNQPQHF. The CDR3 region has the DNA TGTGCCAGCAGTCTTGGACAGACAACCAATCAGCCCCAGCATTTT.

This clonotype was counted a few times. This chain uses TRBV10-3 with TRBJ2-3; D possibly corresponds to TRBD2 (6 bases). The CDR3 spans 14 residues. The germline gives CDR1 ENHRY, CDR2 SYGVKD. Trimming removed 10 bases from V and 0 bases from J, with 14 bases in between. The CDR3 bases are TGTGCCACGGGACTGGAGACTAGCACAGATACGCAGTATTTT. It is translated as CATGLETSTDTQYF.

The CDR3 sequence: CASSYSTASGAENTGELFF. The CDR3 DNA reads TGTGCCAGCAGTTACTCGACGGCTAGCGGGGCCGAGAACACCGGGGAGCTGTTTTTT. The chain links TRBV6-6 to TRBJ2-2, with 9 bases aligning to TRBD2. After removal of 0 bases from V and 1 base from J, the junction contained 9 bases not matched to a gene. This CDR3 region has 19 residues. Per the germline V gene, CDR1 is MNHNY and CDR2 is SVGAGI (reference sequence).